This T cell receptor beta chain stems from a study of response to subunit inactivated influenza vaccine. This clonotype was picked up a small number of times. TCRdb analysed the RT-PCR reads with MiXCR anew, one entry per CDR3 protein. The top ten hold about 29% of the sample, which has under 200,000 distinct CDR3 sequences, about 12% seen once. There are 15 residues in the CDR3. V was clipped by 4 bases and J by 2 bases; unmatched bases: 4. CDR1 SNHLY and CDR2 FYNNEI come from the germline V gene. This sample was also put to use in a study of T cells expressing NK-cell markers. That report adds: Beta-chain TCR cDNA was generated via 5'RACE template switching with UMIs. Sorted CD3+CD56-NKG2C+, CD3+CD56+NKG2C+ and CD3+CD56+NKG2C- T cells supplied the TCR beta repertoires. In the group of eight sequenced donors, seven were HCMV-seropositive and one was seronegative. Of the CD8+ T cell pool in more than 5 donors, roughly 1.0-7.0% was accounted for by dominant NKG2C+ clonotypes. Unclear, still, was the HCMV specificity of the expanded NKG2C+ T cell clones.

The sample consisted of CD8+ T cells sorted from PBMCs, taken 12 days after vaccination. The V call is TRBV2, the J call TRBJ1-5; TRBD1 agrees at 8 bases. This receptor was identified in a man in his fifties who received an inactivated influenza vaccine. The CDR3 coding sequence is TGTGCCAGCAGTGTAGGACAGGGTCGCAATCAGCCCCAGCATTTT. Translated, it gives CASSVGQGRNQPQHF.